The 15 T cell receptor beta chains listed next were all sequenced from one sample in a study of blood T cell repertoires in COVID-19. The repertoire was sequenced with immunoSEQ multiplex PCR; TCRdb's copy has only in-frame clones and lacks some. The table lists 250,000 to 300,000 clones, about 90% of them singletons. The specimen sequenced was peripheral blood. These receptor sequences come from a woman aged 60 to 75 with COVID-19, enrolled during active disease.

The V and J genes are TRBV6-5 and TRBJ2-5, with TRBD2 matching 11 bases. There are 15 residues in the CDR3. After removal of 6 bases from V and 3 bases from J, the junction contained 6 bases not matched to a gene. In germline, CDR1 is MNHEY, CDR2 SVGAGI. CDR3 amino acids: CASSRLTSGKETQYF. In DNA, the CDR3 is TGTGCCAGCAGCCGTCTGACTAGCGGGAAAGAGACCCAGTACTTC.

The gene calls are TRBV5-4 and TRBJ1-2; D possibly corresponds to TRBD1 (5 bases). The germline gives CDR1 SGHNT, CDR2 YYREEE (reference sequence). This CDR3 is 15 amino acids long. Trimming stripped 1 base from V and 8 bases from J, with 18 bases between. For the CDR3, the DNA is TGTGCCAGCAGCTTGAGGGGCAGGGCGGTAGGAGGCTACACCTTC. This translates into CASSLRGRAVGGYTF.

The chain couples TRBV4-1 to TRBJ1-1; D unclear. Germline-derived CDR1 and CDR2 are MGHRA and YSYEKL. This CDR3 has 13 residues. The V gene lost 4 bases and the J gene lost 5 bases, with 11 bases spanning the gap. The CDR3 bases are TGCGCCAGCAGCCCTCGAGTGCGGACTGAAGCTTTCTTT. It encodes CASSPRVRTEAFF.

The rearrangement links TRBV3-1 (or the pseudogene TRBV3-2) to TRBJ1-6, with unresolved D. CDR1 and CDR2 (germline): LGHDT, YNNKEL (reference sequence). The CDR3 runs to 15 residues. Trimming left V 1 base short and J 2 bases short, with 6 bases between. CDR3 residues: CASSQGGTYNSPLHF. In nucleotides, the CDR3 is TGTGCCAGCAGCCAAGGAGGGACCTATAATTCACCCCTCCACTTT.

The chain uses TRBV18 and TRBJ1-1; D ambiguous. This CDR3 contains 13 residues. V was cut by 4 bases and J by 1 base, with 7 bases left in between. The germline V gene has CDR1 KGHSH and CDR2 LQKENI. CDR3 DNA sequence: TGTGCCAGCTCACTTCGAGGGAACACTGAAGCTTTCTTT. It codes for CASSLRGNTEAFF.

The chain couples TRBV6-2 or TRBV6-3 to TRBJ2-7, with TRBD2 as a possible D gene (5 bases). CDR3 size: 14 residues. V gave up 3 bases and J gave up 4 bases, with 13 bases separating them. Germline lookup yields CDR1 MNHEY and CDR2 SVGEGT. CDR3 protein: CASSYEGVGYEQYF. CDR3 nucleotide sequence: TGTGCCAGCAGTTATGAGGGAGTGGGTTACGAGCAGTACTTC.

The table lists this clone with a count of one. The chain carries TRBV3-1 (or the pseudogene TRBV3-2) and TRBJ1-5; possibly TRBD1 for D (6 bases). This CDR3 has 14 residues. Trimming shortened V by 5 bases and J by 4 bases, and 12 bases separated the two germline ends. CDR1 and CDR2 (germline): LGHDT, YNNKEL (reference sequence). The CDR3 protein is CASSYGTRNQPQHF. Written as DNA, the CDR3 is TGTGCCAGCAGCTACGGGACACGAAATCAGCCCCAGCATTTT.

The rearrangement uses TRBV6-5 and TRBJ1-2; D might be TRBD1 (6 bases). The germline V gene has CDR1 MNHEY and CDR2 SVGAGI. This CDR3 region has 12 residues. V gave up 0 bases and J gave up 11 bases, with 10 bases separating them. The DNA of the CDR3 is TGTGCCAGCAGTTACTCGGGCGACAGGTACACCTTC. Protein sequence: CASSYSGDRYTF.

This chain uses TRBV11-2 with TRBJ1-6; 8 positions agree with TRBD1. V shed 5 bases and J 8 bases; nucleotides not matched to a gene: 17. Per the germline V gene, CDR1 is SGHAT and CDR2 is FQNNGV. This CDR3 comprises 18 residues. The CDR3 protein is CASSRNYRQGSFDSPLHF. CDR3 in DNA: TGTGCCAGCAGCCGAAACTACCGACAGGGGAGTTTCGATTCACCCCTCCACTTT.

V and J are TRBV2 and TRBJ2-7; D remains unclear. This CDR3 is 12 amino acids long. Germline lookup yields CDR1 SNHLY and CDR2 FYNNEI. Trimming shortened V by 6 bases and J by 5 bases, and 11 bases separated the two germline ends. The CDR3 loop is CASRSPSNEQYF. DNA of the CDR3: TGTGCCAGCAGATCCCCCAGTAACGAGCAGTACTTC.

CDR3 sequence reads: CASSLEGGVNTEAFF. CDR3 coding DNA: TGTGCCAGCAGCTTAGAAGGCGGGGTGAACACTGAAGCTTTCTTT. The chain employs TRBV7-2 and TRBJ1-1; no clear D. CDR1 SGHTA and CDR2 FQGNSA come from the germline V gene. The CDR3 consists of 15 residues. Trimming pared 1 base from V and 0 bases from J, leaving 9 bases between.

The chain links TRBV18 to TRBJ2-7, with 14 bases fitting TRBD2. V lost 3 bases to trimming and J lost 0 bases; unmatched junction nucleotides: 7. Germline V CDR1 and CDR2: KGHSH, LQKENI. The CDR3 is 18 amino acids. CDR3 in DNA: TGTGCCAGCTCACCCGGACTAGCGGGGGGCACAAGCTCCTACGAGCAGTACTTC. Translated: CASSPGLAGGTSSYEQYF.

This clone appeared once. The chain combines TRBV19 with TRBJ1-2, with TRBD1 matching 7 bases. Per germline, CDR1 LNHDA and CDR2 SQIVND (reference sequence). Losses at the gene ends were 6 bases for V and 6 bases for J; bases not matched to a gene: 7. The CDR3 loop spans 13 amino acids. The CDR3 spells CASSLQGTHGYTF. The CDR3 nucleotides read TGTGCCAGTAGCCTACAGGGGACCCATGGCTACACCTTC.

V usage is TRBV6-5 and J usage is TRBJ1-1, with D tentatively TRBD1 (6 bases). V was shortened by 4 bases and J by 1 base, with 13 bases between the two germline ends. The CDR3 is 15 residues long. CDR1 MNHEY and CDR2 SVGAGI come from the germline V gene. CDR3 sequence (DNA): TGTGCCAGCAGTTTGATACAGGGTACGAACACTGAAGCTTTCTTT. The encoded protein is CASSLIQGTNTEAFF.

The V call is TRBV6-2 or TRBV6-3, the J call TRBJ2-2; no clear D. This CDR3 region has 15 residues. Trimming cost V 2 bases and J 8 bases, with 15 bases left between them. Germline CDR1 is MNHEY and CDR2 is SVGEGT. The CDR3, as DNA: TGTGCCAGCAGTTACCCGCAGTTAGAGGTTGGGGAGCTGTTTTTT. Its protein is CASSYPQLEVGELFF.